In its sample, the clone carrying this T cell receptor beta chain was seen many times. Its antigen is unidentified. In making TCR cDNA, 5'RACE template switching added a universal primer site and UMIs to it. Using its own MiXCR run on the 5' RACE reads, TCRdb lists one record per CDR3 protein. The sample records just under 600,000 distinct CDR3 sequences, about 14% being singletons. The sample belongs to a study of T cells after yellow fever vaccination. Study outcomes and limitations: Booster samples showed a return of most primary-vaccination clones (about 97% CD4, 88% CD8). FACS-sorted repertoires might harbor abundant contaminating clonotypes from the bulk population.

This receptor was obtained from a man aged 25-45 years who received the YFV17D yellow fever vaccine. Specimen: PBMCs, collected on the day of the yellow fever booster vaccination.

The CDR3: CASSPRGQGNQPQHF. For the CDR3, the DNA is TGTGCCAGCAGTCCCCGAGGGCAGGGCAATCAGCCCCAGCATTTT. This chain connects TRBV6-2 or TRBV6-3 to TRBJ1-5, with D unresolved. CDR3 size: 15 residues. Germline V gene data show CDR1 as MNHEY and CDR2 as SVGEGT. V lost 5 bases to trimming and J lost 2 bases, with 13 bases between them.